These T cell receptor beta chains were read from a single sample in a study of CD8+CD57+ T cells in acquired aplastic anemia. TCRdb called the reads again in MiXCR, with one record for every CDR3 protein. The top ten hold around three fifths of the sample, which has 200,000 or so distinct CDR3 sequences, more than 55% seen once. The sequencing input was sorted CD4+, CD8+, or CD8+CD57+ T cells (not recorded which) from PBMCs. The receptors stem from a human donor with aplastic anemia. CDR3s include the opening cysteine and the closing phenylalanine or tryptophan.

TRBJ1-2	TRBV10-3	CAISEGTVNYGYTF
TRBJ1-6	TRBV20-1	CSASSGSLSSPLHF
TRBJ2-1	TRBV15	CATSSALGQGRTNEQFF
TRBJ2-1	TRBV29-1	CSVHMGRRREQFF
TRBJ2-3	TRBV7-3	CASSSQGNADTQYF
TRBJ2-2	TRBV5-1	CASRIEASTGELFF
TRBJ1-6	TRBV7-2	CASSPTGESSPLHF
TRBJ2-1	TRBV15	CATSQAPGGMYNEQFF
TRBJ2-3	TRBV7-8	CASRQGMYGTDTQYF
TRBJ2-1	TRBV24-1	CATSEGLADTDEQFF
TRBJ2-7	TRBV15	CATSRVDSYEQYF
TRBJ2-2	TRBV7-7	CASSFTSGTMGGELFF
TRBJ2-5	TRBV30	CAWSVGSGYGTQYF
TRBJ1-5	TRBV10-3	CAISVDFTSNQPQHF
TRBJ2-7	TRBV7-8	CASSLEPTSGLRNEQYF
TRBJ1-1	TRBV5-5	CASTLGQQEAFF
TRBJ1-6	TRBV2	CASSPGPNSPLHF
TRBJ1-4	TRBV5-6	CASSLFQGEKLSF
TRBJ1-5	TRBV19	CASSPPTVSNQPQHF
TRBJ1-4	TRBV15	CATSSDAQDNEKLFF
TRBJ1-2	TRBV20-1	CSVTGGTYGYTF
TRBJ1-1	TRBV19	CASSIGPGAEAFF
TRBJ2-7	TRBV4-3	CASSPTTGTAYEQYF
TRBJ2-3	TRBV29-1	CSVARDLGATDTQYF
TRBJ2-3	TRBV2	CASSLSTLHTQYF
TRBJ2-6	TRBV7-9	CASSLDGSGANVLTF
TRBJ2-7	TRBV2	CASSGLAVQPNEQYF
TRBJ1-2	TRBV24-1	CATSPGTDIFNYGYTF
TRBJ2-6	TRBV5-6	CASSPISGANVLTF
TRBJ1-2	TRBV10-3	CASSGTGDDYGYTF
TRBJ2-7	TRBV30	CAWTSGGPYEQYF
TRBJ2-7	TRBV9	CASSGTGFPAEQYF
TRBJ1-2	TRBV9	CASSPRQGQDYGYTF
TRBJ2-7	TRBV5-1	CASAEGSVVLEQYF
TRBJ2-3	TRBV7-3	CASSPTGSRTDTQYF
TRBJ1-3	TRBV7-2	CASSPDGALSGNTIYF
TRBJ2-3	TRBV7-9	CASSLSTTDTQYF
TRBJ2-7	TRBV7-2	CASSRPRQRNSYEQYF
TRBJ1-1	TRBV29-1	CSVARQGAWVAFF
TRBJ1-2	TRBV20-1	CSARDGADDYEQYYGYTF
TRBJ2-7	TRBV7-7	CASSPSDGYEQYF
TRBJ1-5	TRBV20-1	CSAREGGTGDQPQHF
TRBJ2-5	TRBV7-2	CASSVMRGGRGVQYF